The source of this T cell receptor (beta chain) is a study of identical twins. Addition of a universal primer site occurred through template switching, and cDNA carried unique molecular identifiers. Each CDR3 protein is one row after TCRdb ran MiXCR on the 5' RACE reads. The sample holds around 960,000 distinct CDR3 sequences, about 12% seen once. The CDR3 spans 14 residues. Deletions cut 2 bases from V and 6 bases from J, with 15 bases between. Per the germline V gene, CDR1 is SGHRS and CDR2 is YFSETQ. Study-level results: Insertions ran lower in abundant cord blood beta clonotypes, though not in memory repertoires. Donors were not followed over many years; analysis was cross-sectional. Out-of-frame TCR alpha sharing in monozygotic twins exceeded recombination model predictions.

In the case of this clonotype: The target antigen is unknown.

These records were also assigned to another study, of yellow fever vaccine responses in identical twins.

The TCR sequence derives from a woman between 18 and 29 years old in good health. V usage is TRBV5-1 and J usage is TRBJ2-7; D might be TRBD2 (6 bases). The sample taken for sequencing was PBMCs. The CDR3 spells CASSFRDFAFEQYF. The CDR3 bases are TGCGCCAGCAGCTTCCGGGACTTCGCCTTCGAGCAGTACTTC.